The 25 T cell receptor beta chains presented below share a single source sample, sequenced in a study of cytomegalovirus exposure and HLA in healthy donors. Primers included in the PCR were 60 Vbeta and 13 Jbeta primers. Only in-frame clones appear in the TCRdb table, and some are missing; sequencing was by immunoSEQ multiplex PCR. The sample yields some 130,000 clones, over 70% seen once. The source material was PBMCs. The receptors here all came from a man aged 25 to 40 in good health and CMV-seronegative.

The chain recombines TRBV11-3 with TRBJ2-3; D might be TRBD1 (5 bases). This CDR3 has 14 amino acids. V was pared by 2 bases and J by 2 bases, with 8 bases between. CDR1 and CDR2 (germline): SGHNT, YENEEA. The CDR3 region has the DNA TGTGCCAGCAGCTTAAAACAGGACACAGATACGCAGTATTTT. As protein: CASSLKQDTDTQYF.

The rearrangement uses TRBV2 and TRBJ2-1; tentatively, D is TRBD1 (5 bases). In germline, CDR1 is SNHLY, CDR2 FYNNEI. The V and J ends lost 7 bases and 8 bases respectively, with 15 bases between them. CDR3 length equals 13 residues. CDR3 sequence (DNA): TGTGCCAGCAAGCAGGGAAGAGGCGATGAGCAGTTCTTC. It translates to CASKQGRGDEQFF.

This chain joins TRBV11-3 and TRBJ2-1, with 8 bases aligning to TRBD2. The CDR3 is 17 amino acids. Unmatched junction bases numbered 7, after V lost 1 base and J lost 2 bases. Germline V gene lookup returns CDR1 SGHNT and CDR2 YENEEA. The CDR3: CASSLAGSGRPYNEQFF. The CDR3 DNA follows: TGTGCCAGCAGCTTAGCGGGGAGCGGGAGACCCTACAATGAGCAGTTCTTC.

The chain is built from TRBV5-4 and TRBJ2-7, with 13 bases that match TRBD2. Germline V gives CDR1 SGHNT, CDR2 YYREEE (reference sequence). V was pared by 0 bases and J by 2 bases, with 2 bases of the junction left unmatched. The CDR3 extends over 16 amino acids. This CDR3 reads CASSLAGTSGAYEQYF. The DNA of the CDR3 is TGTGCCAGCAGCTTGGCCGGGACTAGCGGGGCCTACGAGCAGTACTTC.

The chain has TRBV30 and TRBJ2-5; 13 bases align to TRBD2. The end of the DNA fits TRBJ2-7 better, so the J call may be wrong. The CDR3 loop spans 17 amino acids. Germline-derived CDR1 and CDR2 are GTSNPN and SVGIG (reference sequence). CDR3 nucleotides: TGTGCCTGGAGCCGAACTAGCGGGGGGGGGTTTCTGTACGAGCAGTACTTC. It yields the protein CAWSRTSGGGFLYEQYF.

Regarding this clone: One end of the junction does not line up with germline, which may come from a read error. This chain joins TRBV7-9 and TRBJ2-7, with D possibly matching TRBD1 (5 bases). Looked up from germline, CDR1 is SEHNR and CDR2 is FQNEAQ (reference sequence). The CDR3 runs to 12 residues. The CDR3 loop reads CSSSPGSYEQYF. For the CDR3, the DNA is TGTTCCAGCAGCCCAGGGTCCTACGAGCAGTACTTC. Based on the CDR3 plus reference TRBV7-9 and TRBJ2-7, the full variable domain is DTGVSQNPRHKITKRGQNVTFRCDPISEHNRLYWYRQTLGQGPEFLTYFQNEAQLEKSRLLSDRFSAERPKGSFSTLEIQRTEQGDSAMYLCSSSPGSYEQYFGPGTRLTVT.

CDR3 nucleotide sequence: TGCGCCAGCCGGGACAACTTGAACACCGGGGAGCTGTTTTTT. Encoded protein: CASRDNLNTGELFF. This chain joins TRBV10-1 and TRBJ2-2; D might be TRBD1 (6 bases). Germline values: CDR1 WNHNN, CDR2 SYGVQD (reference sequence). V lost 8 bases to trimming and J lost 1 base, with 11 bases between them. The CDR3 is 14 residues long.

This clone has a handful of counts. V usage is TRBV5-1 and J usage is TRBJ2-3; D gene uncertain. The CDR3 has 13 residues. The germline gives CDR1 SGHRS, CDR2 YFSETQ. V lost 0 bases, J lost 10 bases, and 12 bases lay in between. CDR3 protein: CASSLVYLESQYF. In nucleotides, the CDR3 is TGCGCCAGCAGCTTGGTTTACCTAGAATCGCAGTATTTT.

The V and J genes are TRBV13 and TRBJ2-6; 7 bases line up with TRBD1. This CDR3 region has 16 residues. V lost 5 bases, J lost 2 bases, and 6 bases stayed unmatched. Germline assignment: CDR1 PRHDT and CDR2 FYEKMQ (reference sequence). The CDR3 reads CASSRGTAPGANVLTF. As DNA, the CDR3 is TGTGCCAGCAGCCGTGGGACAGCACCTGGGGCCAACGTCCTGACTTTC.

This clone was recorded a few times. This chain uses TRBV6-6 with TRBJ1-1; D is uncertain. Trimming cost V 2 bases and J 1 base, with 14 bases left between them. Germline lookup yields CDR1 MNHNY and CDR2 SVGAGI (reference sequence). The CDR3 consists of 16 residues. CDR3 protein: CASSYPAGRENTEAFF. The CDR3 DNA is TGTGCCAGCAGTTACCCCGCCGGGAGGGAGAACACTGAAGCTTTCTTT.

This rearrangement joins TRBV5-1 to TRBJ1-2; 8 bases match TRBD1. Looked up from germline, CDR1 is SGHRS and CDR2 is YFSETQ. This CDR3 has 14 residues. Unmatched junction bases numbered 8, after V lost 5 bases and J lost 5 bases. CDR3 residues: CASSSRDRSYGYTF. The CDR3 nucleotides are TGCGCCAGCAGTTCGAGGGACAGGTCTTATGGCTACACCTTC. Full variable domain (remainder filled in from reference TRBV5-1 and TRBJ1-2): KAGVTQTPRYLIKTRGQQVTLSCSPISGHRSVSWYQQTPGQGLQFLFEYFSETQRNKGNFPGRFSGRQFSNSRSEMNVSTLELGDSALYLCASSSRDRSYGYTFGSGTRLTVV.

This rearrangement joins TRBV6-5 to TRBJ1-1; 8 bases line up with TRBD1. CDR1 MNHEY and CDR2 SVGAGI come from the germline V gene. The CDR3 loop spans 14 amino acids. Germline trimming cut 5 bases from V and 8 bases from J; bases unmatched to any gene: 10. The CDR3 here is CASSRLGQAAEAFF. CDR3 nucleotides: TGTGCCAGCAGTCGACTGGGACAGGCCGCCGAAGCTTTCTTT.

The rearrangement uses TRBV7-2 and TRBJ2-2; D ambiguous. Germline V lookup: CDR1 SGHTA, CDR2 FQGNSA. The CDR3 runs 15 residues. V lost 1 base and J lost 6, with 12 bases in between. In DNA, the CDR3 is TGTGCCAGCAGCTTAGTGCAGGTTCGCGCCGGGGAGCTGTTTTTT. This codes for CASSLVQVRAGELFF.

The V call is TRBV5-1, the J call TRBJ2-7; D might be TRBD2 (6 bases). Trimming shortened V by 4 bases and J by 3 bases, and 14 bases separated the two germline ends. This CDR3 has 14 residues. Germline values: CDR1 SGHRS, CDR2 YFSETQ. CDR3 coding DNA: TGCGCCAGCAGCGGGACTTTGGGAGGCTACGAGCAGTACTTC. This translates into CASSGTLGGYEQYF.

V and J are TRBV28 and TRBJ1-2; 9 nucleotides agree with TRBD1. The ends lost 5 bases at V and 2 bases at J; junction bases unmatched: 9. The CDR3 runs 16 residues. Germline-derived CDR1 and CDR2 are MDHEN and SYDVKM. CDR3 amino acids: CASSAYDRGTNYGYTF. The CDR3 nucleotides read TGTGCCAGCAGTGCCTATGACAGGGGGACAAACTATGGCTACACCTTC.

V usage is TRBV7-2 and J usage is TRBJ1-2, with 9 bases lining up with TRBD1. The CDR3 sequence is 16 residues long. Germline loops: CDR1 SGHTA, CDR2 FQGNSA. The V segment lost 0 bases and the J segment 4 bases; nucleotides outside the gene matches: 6. Here the CDR3 DNA reads TGTGCCAGCAGCTTAGCATCGGGACAGGGAATCTATGGCTACACCTTC. This codes for CASSLASGQGIYGYTF.

The CDR3 loop is CASSQTGTYEQYF. CDR3 bases: TGTGCCAGCAGTCAAACAGGGACCTACGAGCAGTACTTC. The chain recombines TRBV11-3 with TRBJ2-7; tentatively, D is TRBD1 (6 bases). The V and J ends lost 6 bases and 2 bases respectively, with 11 bases between them. Germline loops: CDR1 SGHNT, CDR2 YENEEA. The CDR3 runs 13 residues.

The V call is TRBV30, the J call TRBJ2-7; 11 bases are a match to TRBD2. Trimming cost V 6 bases and J 0 bases; bases outside gene matches: 4. The length of the CDR3 is 14 residues. CDR1 and CDR2 from the germline V gene are GTSNPN and SVGIG (reference sequence). DNA for the CDR3: TGTGCCTGCAGACTAGCGGGAAACTCCTACGAGCAGTACTTC. Translation: CACRLAGNSYEQYF.

V is TRBV5-1 and J is TRBJ1-4, with D possibly TRBD1 on 5 matching bases. This CDR3 region has 13 residues. Germline V gives CDR1 SGHRS, CDR2 YFSETQ. The ends were cut back, 3 bases at V and 7 bases at J, with 10 bases in the middle. CDR3 amino acids: CASSSGVTEKLFF. CDR3 nucleotide sequence: TGCGCCAGCAGCTCGGGGGTGACTGAAAAACTGTTTTTT. Variable domain in full (rest from reference TRBV5-1 and TRBJ1-4): KAGVTQTPRYLIKTRGQQVTLSCSPISGHRSVSWYQQTPGQGLQFLFEYFSETQRNKGNFPGRFSGRQFSNSRSEMNVSTLELGDSALYLCASSSGVTEKLFFGSGTQLSVL.

The gene calls are TRBV5-6 and TRBJ2-1; possible D gene TRBD2, 7 bases. Germline CDR1 and CDR2: SGHDT and YYEEEE. The CDR3 totals 16 residues. V was trimmed by 5 bases and J by 0 bases, leaving 15 bases between them. This CDR3 is CASSYRRGASYNEQFF. The CDR3, as DNA: TGTGCCAGCAGTTATAGACGGGGGGCCTCCTACAATGAGCAGTTCTTC. The variable domain in full, with the rest retrieved from reference TRBV5-6 and TRBJ2-1, is DAGVTQSPTHLIKTRGQQVTLRCSPKSGHDTVSWYQQALGQGPQFIFQYYEEEERQRGNFPDRFSGHQFPNYSSELNVNALLLGDSALYLCASSYRRGASYNEQFFGPGTRLTVL.

This chain links TRBV4-1 with TRBJ1-1; the D gene is possibly TRBD1 (5 bases). V was cut by 4 bases and J by 4 bases, with 13 bases left in between. The CDR3 spans 14 residues. Germline V lookup: CDR1 MGHRA, CDR2 YSYEKL. The CDR3 nucleotides read TGCGCCAGCAGCCGGGAAGGGGAGGGCACTGAAGCTTTCTTT. Translating gives CASSREGEGTEAFF.

This sequence joins TRBV10-3 and TRBJ2-2; TRBD2 is a possible D gene (6 bases). CDR3 length: 15 amino acids. CDR1 ENHRY and CDR2 SYGVKD come from the germline V gene. V was trimmed by 4 bases and J by 3 bases, leaving 12 bases between them. The CDR3 protein is CAISAGGPDTGELFF. CDR3 DNA sequence: TGTGCCATCAGTGCCGGAGGGCCAGACACCGGGGAGCTGTTTTTT.

The chain links TRBV7-8 to TRBJ2-7; no reliable D call. Germline V gene lookup returns CDR1 SGHVS and CDR2 FQNEAQ. V was cut by 8 bases and J by 2 bases, with 7 bases left in between. The CDR3 consists of 11 residues. CDR3 DNA sequence: TGTGCCAGCGTATTCGCCTACGAGCAGTACTTC. Translated: CASVFAYEQYF.

This chain connects TRBV28 to TRBJ2-5, with unresolved D. The DNA end favors TRBJ2-7, so the J call may be wrong. Germline V gene sequence: CDR1 MDHEN, CDR2 SYDVKM. This CDR3 comprises 13 residues. The CDR3 DNA is TGTGCCAGCACCCGCCTCTCCTCCTACGAGCAGTACTTC. Translating it yields CASTRLSSYEQYF.

This rearrangement joins TRBV5-1 to TRBJ2-1, with 10 bases that match TRBD2. The CDR3 runs to 15 residues. J was trimmed by 5 bases and V by 4 bases; bases with no gene match: 6. Germline V gene sequence: CDR1 SGHRS, CDR2 YFSETQ. CDR3 nucleotide sequence: TGCGCCAGCAGCCCCCAACTAGCGGGGAACAATGAGCAGTTCTTC. Translating gives CASSPQLAGNNEQFF.